This T cell receptor (beta chain) was captured by sequencing in a study of blood T cell repertoires in COVID-19. The CDR3 is made up of 12 amino acids. V lost 8 bases and J 8 bases, leaving 15 bases between the germline ends. CDR1 is SEHNR, CDR2 FQNEAQ, per germline (reference sequence). Measured with immunoSEQ multiplex PCR; TCRdb has only the in-frame clones, and not every one. The table shows about 250,000 clones, with 82% occurring only once. Sequencing was done on a sample of PBMCs or T cells enriched from blood (not recorded which). The chain combines TRBV7-9 with TRBJ1-2; D is undetermined. This sequence originates from a man aged 35-49 years who had been exposed to COVID-19. The CDR3 here is CASLSRLEGYTF. The CDR3 DNA sequence: TGTGCCAGCTTAAGCAGATTGGAGGGCTACACCTTC.